The rows below give T cell receptor beta chains drawn from one sample of a study of T cells after posttransplantation cyclophosphamide. Clones were read by immunoSEQ multiplex PCR, and TCRdb kept only the in-frame ones, dropping some. The top ten hold over 20% of the sample, which has around 3,000 clones, around three fifths seen once. Sequenced: memory CD8+ T cells sorted from blood. Receptors were obtained from a woman in her 30s in good health and a related stem cell transplant donor. Each CDR3 is given with its conserved first and last residue. The order of the fields is J gene, V gene, CDR3 length, CDR3 protein.

TRBJ2-7	TRBV15	15	CATSARTGGSYEQYF
TRBJ2-6	TRBV4-3	18	CASSQNNRGPSGANVLTF
TRBJ1-2	TRBV9	15	CASSGPGGPRQGYTF
TRBJ2-3	TRBV11-2	13	CASRTGGYDTQYF
TRBJ1-2	TRBV4-3	13	CASSREGVDGYTF
TRBJ2-7	TRBV6-1	12	CASQGGSREQYF
TRBJ1-1	TRBV7-9	13	CASDIDQGREAFF
TRBJ2-2	TRBV30	14	CAWSFGQPTGELFF
TRBJ2-2	TRBV6-4	15	CASSTSGGNTGELFF
TRBJ2-1	TRBV4-3	14	CASSPDRDDNEQFF
TRBJ2-7	TRBV13	13	CASRESGGYEQYF
TRBJ2-7	TRBV29-1	14	CSVEKTGSLHEQYF
TRBJ2-1	TRBV25-1	12	CASSSEVPGQFF
TRBJ1-5	TRBV27	18	CASSPTGGSLISNQPQHF
TRBJ2-5	TRBV18	17	CASSPKGLAGGHETQYF
TRBJ2-7	TRBV7-8	17	CASSLATLTNYFYEQYF
TRBJ2-5	TRBV4-1	14	CASSHLSGQETQYF
TRBJ1-5	TRBV4-2	16	CASSQEEGTRNQPQHF
TRBJ2-3	TRBV30	14	CAWSALAGTDTQYF
TRBJ2-1	TRBV5-1	18	CASSLRTGGFSSYNEQFF
TRBJ1-3	TRBV7-9	13	CASSDHSGNTIYF
TRBJ2-3	TRBV27	16	CASSSDISSSTDTQYF
TRBJ1-4	TRBV5-1	15	CASSLGTGGIEKLFF
TRBJ2-2	TRBV28	14	CASSFPGDPGELFF
TRBJ2-7	TRBV7-7	14	CASSLGQGGYEQYF
TRBJ1-1	TRBV7-9	16	CASSRITAGAGIEAFF
TRBJ1-2	TRBV9	13	CASSVASGYGYTF
TRBJ1-6	TRBV19	15	CASSATGTYNSPLHF
TRBJ2-7	TRBV4-2	15	CASSSGQGEVYEQYF
TRBJ2-5	TRBV4-3	17	CASSQDRSGTSIETQYF
TRBJ1-1	TRBV4-2	16	CASSQDEGTGVAEAFF
TRBJ2-3	TRBV5-5	13	CASSLEGTDTQYF
TRBJ2-2	TRBV25-1	16	CASSEWGDPNTGELFF
TRBJ2-5	TRBV4-3	15	CASSHLSGGVETQYF
TRBJ1-1	TRBV7-9	15	CASSPGTGDVTEAFF
TRBJ2-5	TRBV30	12	CAWSYNQETQYF
TRBJ1-2	TRBV6-6	12	CASSKTGGGYTF